This T cell receptor beta chain was found in a study of blood T cell repertoires in COVID-19. Study background: Sites across the United States, Italy and Spain contributed samples from acute and convalescent COVID-19. In each case, the material was cDNA or gDNA derived from T cells, B-cell-depleted T cells, or PBMCs.

Here immunoSEQ multiplex PCR was the method, and the copy in TCRdb shows in-frame clones only, minus some. The sample lists about 120,000 clones; less than 90% were seen once. CDR1 is KGHSH and CDR2 is LQKENI in the germline V gene. The CDR3 is 15 amino acids. V shed 2 bases and J shed 2 bases, with 12 bases lying between them. Sequencing input: peripheral blood. The V gene is TRBV18, the J gene TRBJ1-1, with D possibly TRBD1 on 5 matching bases. This clonotype originated in a man older than 75 with acute or convalescent COVID-19. The CDR3 nucleotides are TGTGCCAGCTCACCAGGGTTCAGGGCCAACACTGAAGCTTTCTTT. Encoded protein: CASSPGFRANTEAFF.